The sample holds a few counts of the clone carrying this T cell receptor beta chain. The data are from a study of early T cells in non-severe SARS-CoV-2 infection. Study context: Sequencing targeted bulk RNA from unsorted whole blood, leaving chains unpaired.

Individual cDNA molecules carried attached unique molecular identifiers. TCRdb analysed the 5' RACE reads with MiXCR anew, one entry per CDR3 protein. Of approximately 74,000 distinct CDR3 sequences listed, 11% to 15% are singletons. This TCR was sampled from an adult who was a healthcare worker with PCR-confirmed SARS-CoV-2 infection or an uninfected control (not recorded which). What was sequenced was whole blood.

This CDR3 is CASSFGQGLGETQYF. In nucleotides, the CDR3 is TGTGCCAGCAGCTTTGGACAGGGATTGGGAGAGACCCAGTACTTC. The rearrangement uses TRBV7-3 and TRBJ2-5; 8 bases are shared with TRBD1. The germline V gene encodes CDR1 SGHTA and CDR2 FQGTGA. J gave up 4 bases and V 3 bases, and 7 bases lay outside the gene matches. CDR3 length: 15 residues.